Sequencing of this T cell receptor (beta chain) was carried out in a study of cytomegalovirus exposure and HLA in healthy donors. Study-level findings and limits: As a later analysis showed, a missense DCLRE1C variant was linked to trimming of TCR beta V- and J-genes.

PCR involved 60 Vbeta and 13 Jbeta primers. Generated by immunoSEQ multiplex PCR, the TCRdb table keeps only in-frame clones and is missing some. The sample lists about 150,000 clones, under 85% occurring once. Worth noting for this clone: What it recognizes is unknown.

Germline V lookup: CDR1 KGHSH, CDR2 LQKENI. The V and J ends lost 3 bases and 5 bases respectively, with 16 bases between them. The CDR3 sequence is 15 residues long. Sequenced sample: PBMCs. The chain uses TRBV18 and TRBJ1-2; no clear D gene. The TCR comes from a man aged 18-30 years in good health and CMV-seronegative. CDR3 amino acids: CASSPVQTPPYGYTF. As DNA, the CDR3 is TGTGCCAGCTCACCCGTTCAGACACCCCCGTATGGCTACACCTTC.